The 17 T cell receptor beta chains given below trace back to one sample, sequenced in a study of blood T cells in healthy people across ages (dated by TCRdb to between 2015 and 2016). Libraries were constructed by 5' RACE. The run used an Illumina HiSeq 2500. The second PCR ran for roughly 7 to 11 cycles and used a J-beta primer mix along with a sample-barcoded 5' primer. TCRdb passed the public sequencing reads through fastp at Q25 and MiXCR, retaining productive beta sequences. CDR3 protein duplicates are merged, each entry listing the most common genes and DNA. This sample gives roughly 720,000 distinct CDR3 sequences in total; less than 70% of them show up just once. Of the sample, roughly two fifths falls within the top ten clones. The specimen sequenced was blood. All receptors come from a man at least 80 years old in good health.

The chain uses TRBV20-1 and TRBJ2-2, with TRBD1 matching 7 bases. The length of the CDR3 is 13 residues. The V and J ends lost 5 bases and 6 bases, in that order; junction bases with no gene match: 6. Germline assignment: CDR1 DFQATT and CDR2 SNEGSKA (reference sequence). CDR3 nucleotide sequence: TGCAGTGCTTTGACAGGGAAGGCCGGGGAGCTGTTTTTT. Its translation: CSALTGKAGELFF.

This chain links TRBV11-3 with TRBJ2-4, with D possibly being TRBD2 (5 bases). The length of the CDR3 is 16 residues. V dropped 5 bases and J dropped 13 bases, with 27 bases sitting between them. The germline V gene has CDR1 SGHNT and CDR2 YENEEA. In DNA form, the CDR3 reads TGTGCCAGCAGCGCCGACGGGAACTACCGCCTTGGAGAGCAGTACTTC. It is translated as CASSADGNYRLGEQYF.

CDR3 amino acids: CASRGAIRNTEAFF. The CDR3 nucleotides are TGTGCCAGCCGGGGGGCCATCCGAAACACTGAAGCTTTCTTT. V usage is TRBV3-1 and J usage is TRBJ1-1; D is possibly TRBD1 (6 bases). Between the trimmed V and J ends, which lost 8 bases and 2 bases, there was a span of 15 bases. This CDR3 is 14 amino acids long. Germline assignment: CDR1 LGHDT and CDR2 YNNKEL (reference sequence).

This clonotype has just a few counts. This chain uses TRBV5-1 with TRBJ2-7; D gene ambiguous. The germline V and J ends were trimmed by 5 bases and 2 bases, with 8 bases remaining between them. Germline V lookup: CDR1 SGHRS, CDR2 YFSETQ. This CDR3 is 12 amino acids long. DNA for the CDR3: TGCGCCAGCAGGGACCTAACCTACGAGCAGTACTTC. Its protein is CASRDLTYEQYF.

Here the CDR3 reads CASSEDRATQETQYF. The DNA for the CDR3 is TGTGCCAGCAGTGAGGACAGGGCTACCCAAGAGACCCAGTACTTC. The V call is TRBV2, the J call TRBJ2-5, with 8 bases aligning to TRBD1. CDR3 length: 15 residues. V trimming: 3 bases; J trimming: 1 base; junction bases outside the gene matches: 4. Germline-derived CDR1 and CDR2 are SNHLY and FYNNEI.

J is TRBJ2-3 and V is TRBV5-1; D uncertain. Germline values: CDR1 SGHRS, CDR2 YFSETQ. The V end lost 0 bases, the J end lost 0 bases, and 8 bases lay between the germline ends. The CDR3 spans 15 residues. This chain's CDR3 is CASSLGQASTDTQYF. In nucleotides, the CDR3 is TGCGCCAGCAGCTTGGGGCAGGCAAGCACAGATACGCAGTATTTT.

The chain has TRBV20-1 and TRBJ2-3; TRBD2 agrees at 13 bases. This CDR3 spans 19 amino acids. Germline assignment: CDR1 DFQATT and CDR2 SNEGSKA (reference sequence). V lost 1 base and J lost 3; bases outside the gene matches: 13. The CDR3 sequence: CSARVGRRGTSGMTDTQYF. In DNA form, the CDR3 reads TGCAGTGCTAGAGTGGGTCGCCGCGGGACTAGCGGGATGACAGATACGCAGTATTTT.

V is TRBV6-2 or TRBV6-3 and J is TRBJ2-7; D is possibly TRBD1 or TRBD2 (5 bases each). CDR1 is MNHEY and CDR2 is SVGEGT in the germline V gene. The V gene lost 0 bases and the J gene lost 2 bases, with 14 bases spanning the gap. The CDR3 contains 16 residues. The CDR3 protein is CASSYSKWDPPYEQYF. The CDR3 DNA reads as TGTGCCAGCAGTTACTCGAAATGGGACCCTCCCTACGAGCAGTACTTC.

The chain recombines TRBV10-3 with TRBJ2-1; D remains unclear. The germline V gene encodes CDR1 ENHRY and CDR2 SYGVKD. With 1 base removed from V and 10 bases from J, the gap between germline ends came to 8 bases. This CDR3 is 12 amino acids long. This CDR3 reads CAISEYVEEQFF. The CDR3 DNA follows: TGTGCCATCAGTGAGTATGTGGAGGAGCAGTTCTTC.

The V gene is TRBV20-1, the J gene TRBJ2-5; 9 bases map to TRBD1. The J call may be wrong; the DNA end is better matched by TRBJ2-7. This CDR3 spans 16 amino acids. The germline gives CDR1 DFQATT, CDR2 SNEGSKA (reference sequence). The CDR3 is CSARVYRTGATYEQYF. Written as DNA, the CDR3 is TGCAGTGCTAGGGTTTATCGGACAGGGGCTACCTACGAGCAGTACTTC.

This rearrangement joins TRBV12-3 or TRBV12-4 to TRBJ2-7; TRBD1 might be the D (5 bases). The CDR3 extends over 12 amino acids. V was pared by 6 bases and J by 6 bases, with 12 bases between. Here the CDR3 DNA reads TGTGCCAGCAGCAGGGTAGCAGCCGAGCAGTACTTC. Residues: CASSRVAAEQYF.

V and J are TRBV20-1 and TRBJ2-4; D may match TRBD1 or TRBD2 (5 bases each). The CDR3 covers 9 residues. Trimming removed 6 bases at V and 11 bases at J, with 8 bases between. Germline CDR1 is DFQATT and CDR2 is SNEGSKA (reference sequence). Here the CDR3 DNA reads TGCAGTGCGGGACGCGTTCAGTACTTC. This sequence encodes CSAGRVQYF.

The CDR3: CASSPETGITGELFF. Here the CDR3 DNA reads TGTGCCAGCAGCCCGGAGACAGGGATTACCGGGGAGCTGTTTTTT. V usage is TRBV11-1 and J usage is TRBJ2-2; TRBD1 aligns across 7 bases. This CDR3 comprises 15 residues. Germline V gives CDR1 SGHAT, CDR2 FQDESV (reference sequence). V shed 5 bases and J 5 bases; nucleotides not matched to a gene: 8.

The chain joins TRBV20-1 to TRBJ2-1; 8 bases are shared with TRBD1. In germline, CDR1 is DFQATT, CDR2 SNEGSKA (reference sequence). This CDR3 has 15 amino acids. J was trimmed by 3 bases and V by 1 base; bases with no gene match: 5. The CDR3: CSARGGTGVYNEQFF. In DNA form, the CDR3 reads TGCAGTGCTAGAGGAGGGACAGGAGTCTACAATGAGCAGTTCTTC.

This clonotype came up a few times. The CDR3, as DNA: TGCGCCAGCAGCCCTCGGACAGGGGGCAAGGACGAGCAGTACTTC. Protein product: CASSPRTGGKDEQYF. The gene calls are TRBV5-1 and TRBJ2-7, with TRBD1 identical over 11 bases. The CDR3 consists of 15 residues. The trim removed 4 bases at V and 5 bases at J, leaving 8 bases unmatched. Germline CDR1 reads SGHRS; CDR2 reads YFSETQ.

The table lists this clonotype with a few counts. V gene TRBV14 combines with J gene TRBJ2-7; possibly TRBD1 for D (5 bases). V was trimmed by 1 base and J by 6 bases, leaving 13 bases between them. CDR1 and CDR2 (germline): SGHDN, FVKESK. The CDR3 is made up of 14 amino acids. The CDR3 is CASSQALKGIEQYF. The CDR3 DNA reads as TGTGCCAGCAGCCAAGCTCTTAAGGGGATCGAGCAGTACTTC.

This rearrangement joins TRBV20-1 to TRBJ2-7, with D hard to call. This CDR3 has 11 amino acids. With 4 bases removed from V and 6 bases from J, the gap between germline ends came to 10 bases. Germline loops: CDR1 DFQATT, CDR2 SNEGSKA (reference sequence). DNA of the CDR3: TGCAGTGCTAACAGCCGTCGCGAGCAGTACTTC. It specifies CSANSRREQYF.